This T cell receptor (beta chain) derives from a study of OX40 agonist ivuxolimab in advanced cancers. Study details: In this trial design, patients received ivuxolimab intravenously at 0.01 to 10 mg/kg every 2 weeks.

This table comes from immunoSEQ multiplex PCR, and its TCRdb copy is limited to in-frame clones, with some not included. The sample has 55,000 to 65,000 clones, approximately 87% seen once. Trimming removed 0 bases at V and 4 bases at J, with 10 bases between. Germline V gene data show CDR1 as MNHEY and CDR2 as SVGAGI. The CDR3 is 15 amino acids. The chain joins TRBV6-5 to TRBJ2-1; D is uncertain. Sequencing used CD4+ or CD8+ T cells sorted from blood, obtained in a trial of the OX40 agonist ivuxolimab. This TCR derives from an adult with an advanced solid tumor such as melanoma, head and neck, liver or kidney cancer. The CDR3 is CASSYSATSYNEQFF. Written as DNA, the CDR3 is TGTGCCAGCAGTTACTCAGCGACATCTTACAATGAGCAGTTCTTC.